This TCR beta chain is from a study of blood T cell repertoires in COVID-19. Study-level background: PBMCs, B-cell-depleted T cells, or T cells were the source of the cDNA or gDNA that made up the material.

The authors' processing: The authors estimated nucleated cell counts from reference gene primer amplification. Method: immunoSEQ multiplex PCR; TCRdb's copy keeps in-frame clones and lacks some. That table gives V, J and clone size, and the DNA gave D and trimming. This table has around 160,000 clones, about four fifths appearing once. The sequencing sample was made of peripheral blood. This clonotype was sampled from a human donor with acute or convalescent COVID-19. The donor label of this sample is uncertain.

In nucleotides, the CDR3 is TGCAGTGCTTCCGACACGCACGAGCAGTACTTC. Its protein is CSASDTHEQYF. V is TRBV20-1 and J is TRBJ2-7; D call uncertain. In germline, CDR1 is DFQATT, CDR2 SNEGSKA (reference sequence). The length of the CDR3 is 11 residues. Between the trimmed V and J ends, which lost 5 bases and 5 bases, there was a span of 10 bases.